The 14 T cell receptor beta chains in this list originate from one sample, sequenced in a study of T cells in women clearing cervical HPV infection. The table came from immunoSEQ multiplex PCR; TCRdb's copy has only in-frame clones and leaves some out. This repertoire includes 15,000 to 20,000 clones. The material sequenced was blood buffy coat. The receptors come from a woman aged 18-70 years with a cervical HPV16 infection that either progressed to CIN3+ or cleared (not recorded which).

In the case of this clone: The read finishes 3 residues shy of the CDR3 end, and the germline J gene is used to complete it. The rearrangement links TRBV30 to TRBJ2-3, with D perhaps TRBD1 (6 bases). The CDR3 is 13 residues long. Germline V lookup: CDR1 GTSNPN, CDR2 SVGIG (reference sequence). CDR3 sequence reads: CAWRVGASRTQYF. The part of the CDR3 DNA that was read is TGTGCCTGGAGGGTGGGGGCGTCAAGGACG.

A remark on this clone: The CDR3 extends 3 residues past the end of the read, so its final part is completed from the germline J gene. J is TRBJ2-3 and V is TRBV19; 7 nucleotides line up with TRBD1. The CDR3 length is 15 residues. CDR1 and CDR2 (germline): LNHDA, SQIVND (reference sequence). Incomplete CDR3 DNA: TGTGCCAGTACGGGTGGAAGGGGGCGAGGGCAGCCG. The encoded protein is CASTGGRGRGQP. The CDR3, in full, reads CASTGGRGRGQPQYF.

Turning to this clone: The read terminates 3 residues before the CDR3 end, so the remaining end is supplied by the germline J gene. The rearrangement uses TRBV5-6 and TRBJ2-5, with TRBD2 as a possible D gene (6 bases). Trimming left V 1 base short and J 3 bases short, with 7 bases between. This CDR3 has 13 amino acids. From germline, CDR1 is SGHDT and CDR2 YYEEEE. CDR3 residues: CASSLWGEETQYF. The CDR3 bases that were read are TGTGCCAGCAGCTTGTGGGGGGAAGAGACC.

CDR3 DNA (partial): TGTGCCTGCAAAATCAGGGAAATCTATGGC. Protein sequence: CACKIREIYG. The full CDR3 is CACKIREIYGYTF. The chain couples TRBV30 to TRBJ1-2; D is perhaps TRBD1 (5 bases). The read stops 3 residues short of the end of the CDR3; the missing end is completed from the germline J gene. From germline, CDR1 is GTSNPN and CDR2 SVGIG (reference sequence). The CDR3 covers 13 residues. V lost 6 bases and J lost 4, with 15 bases in between.

Worth noting for this clone: The DNA ends 3 residues before the CDR3 does, and the rest of the CDR3 is filled in from the germline J gene. The chain carries TRBV5-1 and TRBJ1-2; 9 positions agree with TRBD1. Trimming took 3 bases from V and 4 from J; bases not matched to a gene: 4. The CDR3 consists of 14 residues. The germline gives CDR1 SGHRS, CDR2 YFSETQ. The CDR3 protein is CASSSTTGGYGYTF. The sequenced CDR3 bases are TGCGCCAGCAGCTCAACGACAGGGGGCTATGGC.

A note on this clone: Read coverage stops 3 residues before the CDR3 terminus; the germline J gene supplies the remainder. The chain is built from TRBV19 and TRBJ1-2, with 9 bases matching TRBD1. CDR1 and CDR2 from the germline V gene are LNHDA and SQIVND (reference sequence). The CDR3 has 16 residues. After removal of 7 bases from V and 3 bases from J, the junction contained 12 bases not matched to a gene. This CDR3 is CASTLPQGALDYGYTF. The CDR3 DNA, read in part, is TGTGCCAGTACCCTACCACAGGGGGCTCTTGACTATGGC.

Comment on this clone: The read terminates 3 residues ahead of where the CDR3 ends, so the germline J gene completes it. This rearrangement joins TRBV5-1 to TRBJ2-1; TRBD2 is a possible D gene (6 bases). Germline lookup yields CDR1 SGHRS and CDR2 YFSETQ. This CDR3 comprises 14 residues. The ends were cut back, 0 bases at V and 7 bases at J, with 11 bases in the middle. CDR3 sequence reads: CASSLDFSGNEQFF. The sequenced CDR3 bases are TGCGCCAGCAGCTTGGATTTCAGCGGGAATGAG.

Comment on this clone: The CDR3 goes on 3 residues after the read ends, and that part is filled in from the germline J gene. The rearrangement uses TRBV20-1 and TRBJ1-2; D may be TRBD1 (6 bases). There are 13 residues in the CDR3. Trimming left V 5 bases short and J 4 bases short, with 14 bases between. From germline, CDR1 is DFQATT and CDR2 SNEGSKA (reference sequence). The CDR3 bases that were read are TGCAGTGCTGGGGGGGGGCGCGCCTATGGC. Its translation: CSAGGGRAYG. The full CDR3 sequence reads CSAGGGRAYGYTF.

Comments on this clone: The read halts 3 residues ahead of the CDR3 end, with the missing end drawn from the germline J gene. The V call is TRBV20-1, the J call TRBJ2-7; 10 bases agree with TRBD2. CDR1 is DFQATT and CDR2 is SNEGSKA in the germline V gene (reference sequence). After removal of 4 bases from V and 0 bases from J, the junction contained 3 bases not matched to a gene. There are 14 residues in the CDR3. The DNA read from the CDR3 is TGCAGTGCTATCGGACTAGCGGACTCCTACGAG. Translated: CSAIGLADSYE. The CDR3 as a whole reads CSAIGLADSYEQYF.

For this clone: The read ends 3 residues shy of where the CDR3 ends; the end is completed using the germline J gene. This chain links TRBV19 with TRBJ1-2; TRBD1 aligns across 9 bases. The germline CDR1 and CDR2 sequences are LNHDA and SQIVND (reference sequence). This CDR3 has 14 residues. V shed 4 bases, J shed 4 bases, and the junction held 4 bases outside the gene matches. CDR3 sequence reads: CASSTGTGSYGYTF. The covered CDR3 bases are TGTGCCAGTAGTACTGGGACAGGGAGCTATGGC.

To note about this clone: The CDR3 goes on 3 residues after the read ends, and that part is filled in from the germline J gene. V is TRBV20-1 and J is TRBJ2-1, with 16 bases aligning to TRBD2. The junction had 13 bases not matched to a gene; V was cut back by 5 bases and J by 6 bases. Germline V lookup: CDR1 DFQATT, CDR2 SNEGSKA (reference sequence). CDR3 length: 18 residues. Here the CDR3 reads CSALAGTSGGGFPNEQFF. The CDR3 DNA, read in part, is TGCAGTGCTCTTGCCGGGACTAGCGGGGGGGGTTTTCCCAATGAG.

As to this clone: The read terminates 3 residues before the CDR3 end, so the remaining end is supplied by the germline J gene. J is TRBJ2-7 and V is TRBV11-3; D possibly corresponds to TRBD2 (6 bases). The CDR3 loop spans 13 amino acids. V shed 6 bases and J shed 5 bases, with 14 bases lying between them. Germline V gene lookup returns CDR1 SGHNT and CDR2 YENEEA. This CDR3 is CASRGGWSHEQYF. Partial CDR3 DNA: TGTGCCAGCAGGGGGGGATGGTCGCACGAG.

Regarding this clone: The CDR3 extends 3 residues past the end of the read, so its final part is completed from the germline J gene. The chain links TRBV19 to TRBJ2-1; D ambiguous. The germline V gene has CDR1 LNHDA and CDR2 SQIVND (reference sequence). The CDR3 is 15 amino acids. V lost 0 bases and J lost 3, with 9 bases in between. This chain's CDR3 is CASSIDPPDYNEQFF. Partial CDR3 DNA: TGTGCCAGTAGTATAGATCCCCCAGACTACAATGAG.

On this clone: The read stops 3 residues short of the end of the CDR3; the missing end is completed from the germline J gene. The genes are TRBV20-1 and TRBJ2-2, with D perhaps TRBD2 (5 bases). The CDR3 extends over 15 amino acids. CDR1 is DFQATT, CDR2 SNEGSKA, per germline (reference sequence). V lost 1 base, J lost 5 bases, and 14 bases lay in between. The CDR3 spells CSARATRSMTGELFF. The DNA read from the CDR3 is TGCAGTGCTAGAGCCACTAGATCGATGACCGGGGAG.